The clone carrying this TCR beta chain was seen more than once but under ten times. Its target is not known. The CDR3 spans 13 residues. The germline gives CDR1 SQVTM, CDR2 ANQGSEA. V lost 5 bases to trimming and J lost 0 bases, with 11 bases between them. The data belong to a study of CD8 T cells in ankylosing spondylitis. Study-level results: Seemingly distinctive of ankylosing spondylitis blood was a TCR beta motif formed by eight highly homologous variants.

TCRdb reprocessed the 5' RACE reads with MiXCR, giving one entry per CDR3 protein. This table holds approximately 400,000 distinct CDR3 sequences, 17% found once. The sequenced sample consisted of blood, either unsorted or a sorted T cell fraction (not recorded which). The receptor was derived from a male donor with ankylosing spondylitis. This rearrangement joins TRBV29-1 to TRBJ2-7; TRBD2 is a possible D gene (5 bases). The CDR3 DNA follows: TGCAGCGTTCGGGATCAGAGCTCCTACGAGCAGTACTTC. This encodes CSVRDQSSYEQYF.